Listed below are T cell receptor beta chains from one sample, sequenced in a study of beta chain features in type 1 diabetes. The protocol was immunoSEQ multiplex PCR, while the TCRdb copy is restricted to in-frame clones and leaves out a portion. Among about 230,000 clones, around 9.6% were seen once, and the ten largest hold 0.03% to 0.04%. Source material: naive CD4+ T cells from blood. The receptors were gathered from a woman aged 18-35 years in good health. Both conserved end residues are part of each CDR3. Size values are once, few and many counts, or a class for expanded clones, and some rows have none.

v_gene	abundance	j_gene	CDR3aa
TRBV6-6	few	TRBJ1-1	CASSYRTGMNTEAFF
TRBV10-3	.	TRBJ1-1	CAISEGQGFASEAFF
TRBV5-1	.	TRBJ2-1	CASSPTSDSYNEQFF
TRBV30	.	TRBJ2-7	CAWSVADTYEQYF
TRBV7-9	few	TRBJ2-7	CASSFRQGVYEQYF
TRBV4-2	.	TRBJ2-1	CASSQEPGIGNEQFF
TRBV7-9	few	TRBJ2-3	CVPPASPPDTQYF
TRBV29-1	.	TRBJ2-1	CSVERSFSYNEQFF
TRBV12-5	.	TRBJ2-7	CASGFAREQYF
TRBV5-4	few	TRBJ2-3	CASSFRLAGSTDTQYF
TRBV5-1	.	TRBJ2-7	CASSLGREAYEQYF
TRBV15	many	TRBJ1-4	CATSRDRPNEKLFF
TRBV7-9	many	TRBJ1-6	CASGRSAGGSPLHF
TRBV6-6	few	TRBJ2-7	CASSTRVGEQYF
TRBV18	few	TRBJ2-7	CASSPLRLAGMSSSYEQYF
TRBV18	few	TRBJ2-3	CASSPDSRDTQYF
TRBV5-1	few	TRBJ2-5	CASSSLRGAEETQYF